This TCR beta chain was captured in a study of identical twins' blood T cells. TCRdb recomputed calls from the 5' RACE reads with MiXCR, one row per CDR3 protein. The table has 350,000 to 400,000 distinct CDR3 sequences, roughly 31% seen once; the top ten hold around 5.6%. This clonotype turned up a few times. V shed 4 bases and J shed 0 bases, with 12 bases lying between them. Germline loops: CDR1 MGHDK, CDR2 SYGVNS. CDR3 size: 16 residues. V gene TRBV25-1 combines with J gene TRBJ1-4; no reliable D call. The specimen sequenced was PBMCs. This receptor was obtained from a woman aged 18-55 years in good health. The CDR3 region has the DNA TGTGCCAGCAGTGTCTTGGGGATTGCAACTAATGAAAAACTGTTTTTT. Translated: CASSVLGIATNEKLFF.